The present entry profiles one T cell receptor beta chain with its context. Antigen: not known. These data belong to a study of T cell responses to AZD1222 COVID-19 vaccine. V lost 1 base and J lost 8; bases outside the gene matches: 9. Germline V lookup: CDR1 LGHNA, CDR2 YSLEER. The CDR3 spans 16 residues. Profiled with immunoSEQ multiplex PCR; TCRdb holds only in-frame clones, not every one. Among roughly 200,000 clones listed, roughly 94% were seen once. Study results and limitations: Researchers report vaccine-associated CD4 TCRs spanning spike, with dominance at 160-218 and 743-854. Nearly half of spike-specific TCRs reportedly go after variant regions that carry no mutations.

This clonotype was sampled from an adult who received the MenACWY meningococcal vaccine as a control. The rearrangement uses TRBV4-3 and TRBJ2-1; 9 bases map to TRBD1. This sample comprised peripheral blood, obtained 28 days after the second dose of the MenACWY control vaccine. The CDR3 nucleotides are TGCGCCAGCAGCCAAGCTGTGGAACAGGGGGCTTATGAGCAGTTCTTC. It is translated as CASSQAVEQGAYEQFF.